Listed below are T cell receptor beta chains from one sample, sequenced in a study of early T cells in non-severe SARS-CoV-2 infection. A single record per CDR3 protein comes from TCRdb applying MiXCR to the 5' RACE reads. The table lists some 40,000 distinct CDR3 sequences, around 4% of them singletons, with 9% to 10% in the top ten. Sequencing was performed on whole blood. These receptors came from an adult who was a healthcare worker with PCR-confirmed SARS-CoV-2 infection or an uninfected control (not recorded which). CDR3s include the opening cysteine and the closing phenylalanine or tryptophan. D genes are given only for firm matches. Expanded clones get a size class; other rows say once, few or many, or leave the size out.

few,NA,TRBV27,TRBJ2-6,TGTGCCAGCAGTTTGTTATCTGTGGCCGGGGCCAACGTCCTGACTTTC,CASSLLSVAGANVLTF
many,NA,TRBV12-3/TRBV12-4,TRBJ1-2,TGTGCCAGCAGTTTACGGCAGGGATCTAACTATGGCTACACCTTC,CASSLRQGSNYGYTF
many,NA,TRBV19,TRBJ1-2,TGTGCCAGCCGACGGACCCGGGGGGCCGACTATGGCTACACCTTC,CASRRTRGADYGYTF
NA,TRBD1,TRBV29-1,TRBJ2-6,TGCAGCGCCACACTGACAGGGGGTATCTCTGGGGCCAACGTCCTGACTTTC,CSATLTGGISGANVLTF
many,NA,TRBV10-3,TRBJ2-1,TGTGCCATCAGTGAGTCGAAGGGGCCCCTCGCCTATGAGCAGTTCTTC,CAISESKGPLAYEQFF
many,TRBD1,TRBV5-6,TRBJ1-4,TGTGCCAGCAGCGGGAGCCACAGGGGTGGAAAACTGTTTTTT,CASSGSHRGGKLFF
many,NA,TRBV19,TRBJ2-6,TGTGCCACCTTACCCGGAGGGACCTCCTCTGGGGCCAACGTCCTGACTTTC,CATLPGGTSSGANVLTF
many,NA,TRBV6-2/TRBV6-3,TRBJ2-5,TGTGCCAGCAACGAAAATAGGTTTCGAGAGACCCAGTACTTC,CASNENRFRETQYF
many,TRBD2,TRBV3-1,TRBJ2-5,TGTGCCAGCAGCCAAGGCGGACTAGCGGGAGCTGAGACCCAGTACTTC,CASSQGGLAGAETQYF
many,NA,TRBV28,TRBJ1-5,TGTGCCAGCAGTTTATCCGGACAGAGCAATCAGCCCCAGCATTTT,CASSLSGQSNQPQHF
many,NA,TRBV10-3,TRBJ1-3,TGTGCCATCAGTGACCCACTGCGGGTGTTCTCTGGAAACACCATATATTTT,CAISDPLRVFSGNTIYF
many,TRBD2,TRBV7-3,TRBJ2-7,TGTGCCAGCAGCACCACCGGGACTAGCGAGCAGTACTTC,CASSTTGTSEQYF
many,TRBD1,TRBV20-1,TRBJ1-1,TGCAGTGCTAGGAGGGAACAGGGGGTGAACACTGAAGCTTTCTTT,CSARREQGVNTEAFF
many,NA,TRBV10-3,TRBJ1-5,TGTGCCATCAGTGAGTCCAAAGGGGGAAGCAATCAGCCCCAGCATTTT,CAISESKGGSNQPQHF
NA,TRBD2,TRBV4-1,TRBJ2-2,TGCGCCAGCAGCCACCGAAGGCAGGCTAGCGGGAGCGTCACCGGGGAGCTGTTTTTT,CASSHRRQASGSVTGELFF
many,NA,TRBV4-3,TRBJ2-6,TGCGCCAGCAGCCAAGAGGGCCCAGGGGCCGGCTCTGGGGCCAACGTCCTGACTTTC,CASSQEGPGAGSGANVLTF
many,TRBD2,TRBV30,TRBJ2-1,TGTGCCTGGAGTGAGAACGGTGGGACTAGCGGACGTACGAAAGAGCAGTTCTTC,CAWSENGGTSGRTKEQFF
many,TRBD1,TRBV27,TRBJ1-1,TGTGCCAGCATTCCCAACAGGGGATCTGAAGCTTTCTTT,CASIPNRGSEAFF
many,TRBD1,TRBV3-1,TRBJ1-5,TGTGCCAGCAGCCCTACAGGGGGACAAGGTGGGAATCAGCCCCAGCATTTT,CASSPTGGQGGNQPQHF
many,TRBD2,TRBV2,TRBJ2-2,TGTGCCAGCAGTGAGGTAGCGGGAAGGACCGGGGAGCTGTTTTTT,CASSEVAGRTGELFF
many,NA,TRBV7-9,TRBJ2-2,TGTGCCAGCAGCTTGAGCGCAGAAGGGAACACCGGGGAGCTGTTTTTT,CASSLSAEGNTGELFF
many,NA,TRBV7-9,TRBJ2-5,TGTGCCAGCAGCTTAGCACTGGAGACCCAGTACTTC,CASSLALETQYF
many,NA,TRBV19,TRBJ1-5,TGTGCCAGTACGGCCCTCCCCAATCAGCCCCAGCATTTT,CASTALPNQPQHF
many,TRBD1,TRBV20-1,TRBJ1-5,TGCAGTGCTGGGACAGTGAGCAATCAGCCCCAGCATTTT,CSAGTVSNQPQHF
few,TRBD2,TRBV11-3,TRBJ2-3,TGTGCCAGCAGCTTAGCGGGAGGGGGGCCAGATACGCAGTATTTT,CASSLAGGGPDTQYF
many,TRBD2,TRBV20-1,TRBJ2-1,TGCAGTGCTAGACTAGCGGGAGGTCTCTACAATGAGCAGTTCTTC,CSARLAGGLYNEQFF
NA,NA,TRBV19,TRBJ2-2,TGTGCCAGTAGAATTACTGCATGGGTGGATGGGGAGCTGTTTTTT,CASRITAWVDGELFF
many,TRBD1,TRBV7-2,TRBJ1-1,TGTGCCAGCAGCTCCCCATCCGGGGGAGGGGGCTGGGGCACTGAAGCTTTCTTT,CASSSPSGGGGWGTEAFF
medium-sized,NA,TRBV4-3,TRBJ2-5,TGCGCCAGCAGCCAAGCCAGCGGTCGGGGAGAGACCCAGTACTTC,CASSQASGRGETQYF
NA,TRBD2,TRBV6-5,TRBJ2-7,TGTGCCAGCAGTTACTTTAAGGGAGGGGAGCAGTACTTC,CASSYFKGGEQYF
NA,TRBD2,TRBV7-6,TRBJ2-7,TGTGCCAGCAGCCCCCAAGCCGCGGGAGGAACCTACGAGCAGTACTTC,CASSPQAAGGTYEQYF
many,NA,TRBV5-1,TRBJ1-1,TGCGCCAGCAGCTCCATAAGACAGGCGCGCACTGAAGCTTTCTTT,CASSSIRQARTEAFF
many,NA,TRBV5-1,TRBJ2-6,TGCGCCAGCAGTCCGGAGGGGGCAAAGGCTGGGGCCAACGTCCTGACTTTC,CASSPEGAKAGANVLTF
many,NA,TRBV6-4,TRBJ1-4,TGTGCCAGCAGTGAAAGACCCGGACCCTATGAAAAACTGTTTTTT,CASSERPGPYEKLFF
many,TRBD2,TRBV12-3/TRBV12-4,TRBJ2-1,TGTGCCAGCAGTTTAAGCGGGAGTACTAACAATGAGCAGTTCTTC,CASSLSGSTNNEQFF
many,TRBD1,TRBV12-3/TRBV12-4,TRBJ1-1,TGTGCCAGCAGCCAGGGACAGGTTTGGACTGAAGCTTTCTTT,CASSQGQVWTEAFF
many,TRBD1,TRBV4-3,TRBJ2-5,TGCGCCAGCAGCCAAGCTTTGGTTCGAGGGGGCGTTCACCAAGAGACCCAGTACTTC,CASSQALVRGGVHQETQYF
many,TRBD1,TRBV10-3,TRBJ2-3,TGTGCCATCGAGGGAGGACAGGGCGGGAACACAGATACGCAGTATTTT,CAIEGGQGGNTDTQYF
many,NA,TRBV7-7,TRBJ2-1,TGTGCTAGCAGTTCTAGGACGGGTGAGCAGTTCTTC,CASSSRTGEQFF
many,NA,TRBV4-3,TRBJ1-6,TGCGCCAGCAGCCAAGATCTGCAGAAAAATTCACCCCTCCACTTT,CASSQDLQKNSPLHF
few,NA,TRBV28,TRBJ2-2,TGTGCCAGCAGTCCGGAGACCCGTAGGGAGCTGTTTTTT,CASSPETRRELFF
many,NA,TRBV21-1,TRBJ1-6,TGTGCCAGCGAGCTCAGACAGGGGGGATTAACCCATTCACCCCTCCACTTT,CASELRQGGLTHSPLHF
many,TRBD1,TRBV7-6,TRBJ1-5,TGTGCCAGCAGCTTAAAAGCAGCCCTGACGGGACAGATCAATCAGCCCCAGCATTTT,CASSLKAALTGQINQPQHF
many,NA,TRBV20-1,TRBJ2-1,TGCAGTGCTTCTAACTACAATGAGCAGTTCTTC,CSASNYNEQFF
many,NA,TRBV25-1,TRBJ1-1,TGTGCCAGCAGTGACCCTTTGAACACTGAAGCTTTCTTT,CASSDPLNTEAFF
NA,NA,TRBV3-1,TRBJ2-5,TGTGCCAGCAGCCAAGATTTTGGATCTAGCAGAGACGCGGAGACCCAGTACTTC,CASSQDFGSSRDAETQYF
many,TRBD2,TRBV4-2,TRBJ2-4,TGTGCCAGCAGCCAAGATGTGGGCGGGAGGGCCGCAAACATTCAGTACTTC,CASSQDVGGRAANIQYF
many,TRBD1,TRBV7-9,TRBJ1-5,TGTGCCAGCAGCTCGGACAGGGCCAATCAGCCCCAGCATTTT,CASSSDRANQPQHF
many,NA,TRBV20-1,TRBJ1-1,TGCAGTGCGGAAGGGTTAGACTTTATGAACACTGAAGCTTTCTTT,CSAEGLDFMNTEAFF
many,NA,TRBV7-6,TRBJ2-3,TGTGCCAGCAGCCACCGCGGGTCTAACTTTAGCACAGATACGCAGTATTTT,CASSHRGSNFSTDTQYF
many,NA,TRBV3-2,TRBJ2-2,TGTGCCAGCAGCCAAGGTCGATTCGGGCCCGCCACCGGGGAGCTGTTTTTT,CASSQGRFGPATGELFF
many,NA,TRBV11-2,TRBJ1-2,TGTGCCAGCAGCCCCGGACGGGCCGAGGATGGCTACACCTTC,CASSPGRAEDGYTF
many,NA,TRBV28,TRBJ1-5,TGTGCCAGCAAGAGTACTGGCCCTGGAACTCAGCCCCAGCATTTT,CASKSTGPGTQPQHF
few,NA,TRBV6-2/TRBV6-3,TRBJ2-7,TGTGCCAGCAGTTACTGGGACACCTACGAGCAGTACTTC,CASSYWDTYEQYF
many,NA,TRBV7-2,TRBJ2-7,TGCGCCAGCAGCTTGGTAGGGACCTCCTACGAGCAGTACTTC,CASSLVGTSYEQYF
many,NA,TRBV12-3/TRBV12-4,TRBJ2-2,TGTGCCAGCAGTTTTAATCGGATTCAGAACACCGGGGAGCTGTTTTTT,CASSFNRIQNTGELFF
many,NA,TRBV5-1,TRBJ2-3,TGCGCCAGCAGATGGGGGGCTGGGGAAGATACGCAGTATTTT,CASRWGAGEDTQYF
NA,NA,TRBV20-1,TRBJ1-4,TGCAGTGCCCAGCTCCCAGACAAGGACTCAAATGAAAAACTGTTTTTT,CSAQLPDKDSNEKLFF
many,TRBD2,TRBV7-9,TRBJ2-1,TGTGCCAGCAGCCCCTCAGCGGGAGGCCAACTATCCTACAATGAGCAGTTCTTC,CASSPSAGGQLSYNEQFF